This is a list of T cell receptor beta chains from one sample in a study of cytomegalovirus exposure and HLA in healthy donors. Clones were read by immunoSEQ multiplex PCR, and TCRdb kept only the in-frame ones, dropping some. Among 110,000 or so clones listed, about 80% were seen once. Sequenced input: PBMCs. The receptors were sampled from a woman in her 50s in good health and CMV-seropositive. CDR3s include the opening cysteine and the closing phenylalanine or tryptophan. Each record gives: J gene, D gene, clone size, V gene, CDR3 protein, CDR3 DNA. D genes are given only for firm matches. Expanded clones get a size class; other rows say once, few or many, or leave the size out.

TRBJ1-1	-	-	TRBV6-5	CASRPEGNTEAFF	TGTGCCAGCAGGCCCGAGGGGAACACTGAAGCTTTCTTT
TRBJ2-2	-	few	TRBV9	CASSVASGELFF	TGTGCCAGCAGCGTAGCCAGCGGGGAGCTGTTTTTT
TRBJ2-2	TRBD2	-	TRBV15	CATSAEAGATGELFF	TGTGCCACCAGCGCGGAAGCGGGGGCAACCGGGGAGCTGTTTTTT
TRBJ2-1	TRBD2	-	TRBV13	CASSFTPVSGRAYNEQFF	TGTGCCAGCAGCTTTACCCCCGTTAGCGGGAGGGCCTACAATGAGCAGTTCTTC
TRBJ2-5	-	-	TRBV15	CATSRGTRETQYF	TGTGCCACCAGCAGAGGAACGCGGGAGACCCAGTACTTC
TRBJ2-3	-	-	TRBV4-3	CASSPVGAQGTDTQYF	TGCGCCAGCAGCCCCGTAGGGGCCCAAGGCACAGATACGCAGTATTTT
TRBJ2-1	TRBD2	-	TRBV7-9	CSSSPLAGTYNEQFF	TGTTCCAGCAGCCCTTTAGCGGGAACCTACAATGAGCAGTTCTTC
TRBJ2-2	-	few	TRBV5-4	CASRGLNTGELFF	TGTGCCAGCAGGGGACTTAACACCGGGGAGCTGTTTTTT
TRBJ2-7	TRBD2	-	TRBV6-1	CASSERRGGSYEQYF	TGTGCCAGCAGTGAACGGCGGGGGGGTTCCTACGAGCAGTACTTC
TRBJ2-7	-	-	TRBV20-1	CSAEAHEQYF	TGCAGTGCTGAGGCTCACGAGCAGTACTTC
TRBJ1-6	-	-	TRBV7-2	CASTPTGGHSPLHF	TGTGCCAGCACCCCGACAGGCGGTCATTCACCCCTCCACTTT
TRBJ2-2	-	few	TRBV18	CASSPLGVNTGELFF	TGTGCCAGCTCACCACTCGGAGTCAACACCGGGGAGCTGTTTTTT
TRBJ1-2	-	-	TRBV7-2	CASSYLYGGEGYTF	TGTGCCAGCAGCTACCTATACGGAGGGGAAGGCTACACCTTC
TRBJ1-1	-	-	TRBV19	CASSIGQTTSHTEAFF	TGTGCCAGTAGTATTGGGCAGACGACTAGTCACACTGAAGCTTTCTTT
TRBJ2-3	TRBD2	-	TRBV9	CASSVVAGGPDTQYF	TGTGCCAGCAGCGTAGTGGCGGGGGGGCCAGATACGCAGTATTTT
TRBJ2-6	-	few	TRBV2	CASGQDLSVANGLTF	TGTGCCAGCGGACAAGATCTATCTGTGGCCAACGGCCTGACTTTC
TRBJ1-5	-	-	TRBV6-5	CASSYSRDTIEHF	TGTGCCAGCAGTTACTCGAGGGACACCATTGAGCATTTT
TRBJ2-1	-	-	TRBV11-1	CASSPREIQDEQFF	TGTGCCAGCAGCCCTAGGGAGATCCAAGATGAGCAGTTCTTC
TRBJ2-7	-	-	TRBV6-6	CASGESYEQYF	TGTGCCAGCGGGGAGTCCTACGAGCAGTACTTC
TRBJ1-5	TRBD1	-	TRBV19	CASSGTASQPQHF	TGTGCCAGTAGTGGGACAGCCAGTCAGCCCCAGCATTTT
TRBJ1-5	-	-	TRBV19	CASSIRGPSNQPQHF	TGTGCCAGTAGTATAAGAGGGCCTAGCAATCAGCCCCAGCATTTT
TRBJ2-1	TRBD1	-	TRBV6-1	CASSEIGTGYNEQFF	TGTGCCAGCAGTGAAATCGGGACAGGATACAATGAGCAGTTCTTC
TRBJ2-7	TRBD1	-	TRBV19	CASSMGTGPYEQYF	TGTGCCAGTAGTATGGGGACAGGGCCCTACGAGCAGTACTTC
TRBJ2-3	TRBD2	-	TRBV9	CASSVAATSGGASTDTQYF	TGTGCCAGCAGTGTAGCGGCGACTAGCGGGGGGGCTAGCACAGATACGCAGTATTTT
TRBJ1-3	-	-	TRBV11-2	CASSFISSGNTIYF	TGTGCCAGCAGCTTTATCTCCTCTGGAAACACCATATATTTT